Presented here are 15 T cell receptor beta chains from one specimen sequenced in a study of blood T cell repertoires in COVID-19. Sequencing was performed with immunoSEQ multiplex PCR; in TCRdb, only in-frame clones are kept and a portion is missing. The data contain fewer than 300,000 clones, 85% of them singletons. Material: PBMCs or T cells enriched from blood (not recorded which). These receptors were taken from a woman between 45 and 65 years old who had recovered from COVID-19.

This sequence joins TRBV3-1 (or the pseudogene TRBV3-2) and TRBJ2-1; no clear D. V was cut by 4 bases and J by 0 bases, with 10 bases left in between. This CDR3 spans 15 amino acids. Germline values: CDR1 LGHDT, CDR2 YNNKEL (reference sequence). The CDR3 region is CASSRYSGSYNEQFF. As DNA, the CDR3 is TGTGCCAGCAGCCGATATAGTGGCTCCTACAATGAGCAGTTCTTC.

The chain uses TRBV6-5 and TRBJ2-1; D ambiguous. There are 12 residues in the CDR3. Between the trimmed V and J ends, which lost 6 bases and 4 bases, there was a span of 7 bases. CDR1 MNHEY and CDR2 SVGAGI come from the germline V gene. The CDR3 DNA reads TGTGCCAGCAGCGCCCTATACAATGAGCAGTTCTTC. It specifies CASSALYNEQFF.

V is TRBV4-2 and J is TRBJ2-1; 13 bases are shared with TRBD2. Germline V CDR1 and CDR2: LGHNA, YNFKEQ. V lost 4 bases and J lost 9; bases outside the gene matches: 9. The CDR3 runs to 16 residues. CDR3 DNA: TGTGCCAGCAGCCGACTACTAGCGGGAGGGCCCGGTGAGCAGTTCTTC. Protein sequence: CASSRLLAGGPGEQFF.

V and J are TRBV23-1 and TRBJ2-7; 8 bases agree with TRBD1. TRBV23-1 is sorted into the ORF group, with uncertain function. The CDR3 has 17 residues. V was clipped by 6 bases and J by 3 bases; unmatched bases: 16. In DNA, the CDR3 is TGCGCCAGCAGCCACCCGTGGGACAGGACCCCCCACTACGAGCAGTACTTC. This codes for CASSHPWDRTPHYEQYF.

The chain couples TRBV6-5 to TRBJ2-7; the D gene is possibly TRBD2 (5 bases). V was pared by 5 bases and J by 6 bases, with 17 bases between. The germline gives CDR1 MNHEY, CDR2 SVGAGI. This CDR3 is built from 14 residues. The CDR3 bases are TGTGCCAGCAGTCCGGACTTCCGGGCTCCCGAGCAGTACTTC. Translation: CASSPDFRAPEQYF.

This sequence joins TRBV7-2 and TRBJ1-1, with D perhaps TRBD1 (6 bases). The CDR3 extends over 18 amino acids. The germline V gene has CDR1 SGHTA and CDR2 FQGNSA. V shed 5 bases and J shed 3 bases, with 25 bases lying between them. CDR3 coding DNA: TGTGCCAGCAGCGGAAGCCCCACAGGGCCGTGGGGTTACACTGAAGCTTTCTTT. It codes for CASSGSPTGPWGYTEAFF.

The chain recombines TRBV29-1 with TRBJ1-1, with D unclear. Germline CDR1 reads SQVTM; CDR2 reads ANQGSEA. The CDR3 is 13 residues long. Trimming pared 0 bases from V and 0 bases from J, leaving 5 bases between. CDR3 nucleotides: TGCAGCGTTGAAGATCCCATGAACACTGAAGCTTTCTTT. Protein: CSVEDPMNTEAFF.

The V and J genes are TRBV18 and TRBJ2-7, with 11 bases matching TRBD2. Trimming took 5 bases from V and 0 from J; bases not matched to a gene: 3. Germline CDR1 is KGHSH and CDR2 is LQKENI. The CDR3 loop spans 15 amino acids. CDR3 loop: CASSGTSGSSYEQYF. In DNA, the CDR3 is TGTGCCAGCTCAGGAACTAGCGGGAGCTCCTACGAGCAGTACTTC. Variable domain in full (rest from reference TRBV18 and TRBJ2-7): NAGVMQNPRHLVRRRGQEARLRCSPMKGHSHVYWYRQLPEEGLKFMVYLQKENIIDESGMPKERFSAEFPKEGPSILRIQQVVRGDSAAYFCASSGTSGSSYEQYFGPGTRLTVT.

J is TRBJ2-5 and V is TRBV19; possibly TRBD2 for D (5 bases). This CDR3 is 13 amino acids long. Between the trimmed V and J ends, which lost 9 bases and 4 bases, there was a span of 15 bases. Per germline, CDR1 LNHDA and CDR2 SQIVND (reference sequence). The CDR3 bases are TGTGCCAGCCGCGAGGGCTCCGGAGAGACCCAGTACTTC. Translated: CASREGSGETQYF. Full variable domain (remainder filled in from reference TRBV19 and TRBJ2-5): DGGITQSPKYLFRKEGQNVTLSCEQNLNHDAMYWYRQDPGQGLRLIYYSQIVNDFQKGDIAEGYSVSREKKESFPLTVTSAQKNPTAFYLCASREGSGETQYFGPGTRLLVL.

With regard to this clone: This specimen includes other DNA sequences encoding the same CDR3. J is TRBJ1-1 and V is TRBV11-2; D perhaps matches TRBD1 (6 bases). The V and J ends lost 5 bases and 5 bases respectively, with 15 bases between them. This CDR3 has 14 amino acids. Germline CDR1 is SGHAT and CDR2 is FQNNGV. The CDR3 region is CASSPRQGRTEAFF. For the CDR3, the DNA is TGTGCCAGCAGCCCCCGGCAGGGGCGGACTGAAGCTTTCTTT.

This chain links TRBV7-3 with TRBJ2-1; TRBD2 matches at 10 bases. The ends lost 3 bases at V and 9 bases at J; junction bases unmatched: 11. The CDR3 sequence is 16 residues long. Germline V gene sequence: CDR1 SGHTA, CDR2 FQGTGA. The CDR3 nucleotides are TGTGCCAGCAGCTTCCTAGCGGGGGCTTCTACGGGTGAGCAGTTCTTC. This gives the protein CASSFLAGASTGEQFF.

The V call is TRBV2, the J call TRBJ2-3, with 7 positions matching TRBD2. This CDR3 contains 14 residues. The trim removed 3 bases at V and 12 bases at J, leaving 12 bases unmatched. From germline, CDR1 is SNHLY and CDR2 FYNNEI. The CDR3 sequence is CASSEVRGRTTQYF. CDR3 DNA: TGTGCCAGCAGTGAGGTGCGCGGGAGAACGACTCAGTATTTT.

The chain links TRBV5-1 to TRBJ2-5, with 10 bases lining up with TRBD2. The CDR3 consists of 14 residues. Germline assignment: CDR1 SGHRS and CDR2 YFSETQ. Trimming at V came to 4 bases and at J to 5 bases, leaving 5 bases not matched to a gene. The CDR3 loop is CASSLAGVSETQYF. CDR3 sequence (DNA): TGCGCCAGCAGCCTAGCGGGAGTGTCGGAGACCCAGTACTTC.

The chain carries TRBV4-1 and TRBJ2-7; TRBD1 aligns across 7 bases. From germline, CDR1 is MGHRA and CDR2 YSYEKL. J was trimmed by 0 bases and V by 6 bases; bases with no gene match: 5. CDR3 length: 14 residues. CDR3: CASRDRLSSYEQYF. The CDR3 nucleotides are TGCGCCAGCAGGGACAGGCTATCCTCCTACGAGCAGTACTTC.

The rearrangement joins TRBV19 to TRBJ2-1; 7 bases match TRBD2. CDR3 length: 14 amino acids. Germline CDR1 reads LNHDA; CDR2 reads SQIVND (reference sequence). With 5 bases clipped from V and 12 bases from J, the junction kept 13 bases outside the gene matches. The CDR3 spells CASSLTASGPGQFF. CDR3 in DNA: TGTGCCAGTAGTCTTACCGCTAGCGGCCCAGGGCAGTTCTTC. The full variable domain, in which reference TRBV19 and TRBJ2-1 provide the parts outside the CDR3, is DGGITQSPKYLFRKEGQNVTLSCEQNLNHDAMYWYRQDPGQGLRLIYYSQIVNDFQKGDIAEGYSVSREKKESFPLTVTSAQKNPTAFYLCASSLTASGPGQFFGPGTRLTVL.